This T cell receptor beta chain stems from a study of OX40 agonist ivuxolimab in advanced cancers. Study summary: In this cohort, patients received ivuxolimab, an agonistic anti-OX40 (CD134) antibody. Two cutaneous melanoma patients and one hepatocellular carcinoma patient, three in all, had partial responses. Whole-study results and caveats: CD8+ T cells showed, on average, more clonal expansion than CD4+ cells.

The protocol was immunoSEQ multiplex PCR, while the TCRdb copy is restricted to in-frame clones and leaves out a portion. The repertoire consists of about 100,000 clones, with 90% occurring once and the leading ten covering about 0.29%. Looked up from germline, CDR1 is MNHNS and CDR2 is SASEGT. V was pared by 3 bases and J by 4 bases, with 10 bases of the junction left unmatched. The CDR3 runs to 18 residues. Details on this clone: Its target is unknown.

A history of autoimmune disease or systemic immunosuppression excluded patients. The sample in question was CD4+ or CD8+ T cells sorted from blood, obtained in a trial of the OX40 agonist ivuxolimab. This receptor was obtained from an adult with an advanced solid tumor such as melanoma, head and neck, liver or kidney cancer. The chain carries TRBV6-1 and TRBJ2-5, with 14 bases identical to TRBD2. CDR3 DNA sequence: TGTGCCAGCAGTGAGACTAGCGGGAGGGCCGGGATGGGAGAGACCCAGTACTTC. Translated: CASSETSGRAGMGETQYF.